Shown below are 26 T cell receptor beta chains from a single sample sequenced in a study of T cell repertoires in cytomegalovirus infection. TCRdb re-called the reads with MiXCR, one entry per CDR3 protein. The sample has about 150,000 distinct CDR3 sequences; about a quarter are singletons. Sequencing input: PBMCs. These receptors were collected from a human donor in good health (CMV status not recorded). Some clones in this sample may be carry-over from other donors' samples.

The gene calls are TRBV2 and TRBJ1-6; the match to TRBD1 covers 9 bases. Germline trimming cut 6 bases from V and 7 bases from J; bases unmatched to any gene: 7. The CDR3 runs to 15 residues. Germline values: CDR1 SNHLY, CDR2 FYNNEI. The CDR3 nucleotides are TGTGCCAGCAGCGAGGGGACAGGGCGAAATTCACCCCTCCACTTT. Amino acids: CASSEGTGRNSPLHF. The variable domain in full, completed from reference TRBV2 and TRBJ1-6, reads EPEVTQTPSHQVTQMGQEVILRCVPISNHLYFYWYRQILGQKVEFLVSFYNNEISEKSEIFDDQFSVERPDGSNFTLKIRSTKLEDSAMYFCASSEGTGRNSPLHFGNGTRLTVT.

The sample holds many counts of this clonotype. CDR3 coding DNA: TGCGCCAGCAGCATACAGGGGGTGTTAGGAGATACGCAGTATTTT. Translation: CASSIQGVLGDTQYF. V usage is TRBV5-1 and J usage is TRBJ2-3; 8 bases align to TRBD1. This CDR3 comprises 15 residues. The germline V gene has CDR1 SGHRS and CDR2 YFSETQ. V lost 4 bases to trimming and J lost 5 bases; unmatched junction nucleotides: 9.

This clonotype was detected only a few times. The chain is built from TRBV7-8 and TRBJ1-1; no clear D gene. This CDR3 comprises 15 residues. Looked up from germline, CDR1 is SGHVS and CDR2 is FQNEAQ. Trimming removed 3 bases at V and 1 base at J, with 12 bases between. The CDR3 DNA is TGTGCCAGCAGCTTTGGGAGGGCGGGGAACACTGAAGCTTTCTTT. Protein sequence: CASSFGRAGNTEAFF.

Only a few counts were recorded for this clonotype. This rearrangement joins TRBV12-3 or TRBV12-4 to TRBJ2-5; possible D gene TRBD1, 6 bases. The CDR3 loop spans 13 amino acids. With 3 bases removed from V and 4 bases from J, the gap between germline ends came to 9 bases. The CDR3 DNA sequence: TGTGCCAGCAGTTTTCTGGGGGCAGAGACCCAGTACTTC. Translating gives CASSFLGAETQYF.

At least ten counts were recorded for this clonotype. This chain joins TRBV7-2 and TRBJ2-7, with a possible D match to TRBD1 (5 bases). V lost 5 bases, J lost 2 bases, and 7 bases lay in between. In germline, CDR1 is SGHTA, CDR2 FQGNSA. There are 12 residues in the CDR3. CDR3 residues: CASSRGTYEQYF. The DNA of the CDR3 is TGTGCCAGCAGCAGGGGTACCTACGAGCAGTACTTC.

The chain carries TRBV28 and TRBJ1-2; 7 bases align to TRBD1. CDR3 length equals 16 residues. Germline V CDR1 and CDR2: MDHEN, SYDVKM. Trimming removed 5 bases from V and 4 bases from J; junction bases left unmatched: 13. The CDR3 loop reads CASSPSTGKGSYGYTF. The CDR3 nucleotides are TGTGCCAGCAGTCCCTCGACAGGGAAGGGAAGCTATGGCTACACCTTC.

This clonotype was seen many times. The CDR3: CASSFTGTTEAFF. Written as DNA, the CDR3 is TGTGCCAGCAGCTTCACAGGAACCACTGAAGCTTTCTTT. The rearrangement links TRBV7-8 to TRBJ1-1, with D perhaps matching TRBD1 (5 bases). V gave up 3 bases and J gave up 4 bases, with 9 bases separating them. This CDR3 has 13 amino acids. Germline values: CDR1 SGHVS, CDR2 FQNEAQ.

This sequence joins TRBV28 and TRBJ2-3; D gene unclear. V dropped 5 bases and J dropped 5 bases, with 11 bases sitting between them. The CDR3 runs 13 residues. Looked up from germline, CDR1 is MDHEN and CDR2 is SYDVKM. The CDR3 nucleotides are TGTGCCAGCAGTCTTATATCCAGAGATACGCAGTATTTT. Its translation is CASSLISRDTQYF.

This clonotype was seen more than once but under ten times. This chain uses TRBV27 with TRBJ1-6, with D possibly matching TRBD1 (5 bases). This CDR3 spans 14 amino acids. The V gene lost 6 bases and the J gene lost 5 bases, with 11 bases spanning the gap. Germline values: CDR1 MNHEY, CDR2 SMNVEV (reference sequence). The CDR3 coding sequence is TGTGCCAGCAGAGTGGGACGGGATAATTCACCCCTCCACTTT. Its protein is CASRVGRDNSPLHF.

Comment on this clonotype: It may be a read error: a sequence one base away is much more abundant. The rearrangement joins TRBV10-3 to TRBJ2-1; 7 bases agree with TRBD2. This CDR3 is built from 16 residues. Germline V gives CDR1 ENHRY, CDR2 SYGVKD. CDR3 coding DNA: TGTGCCATCCGTGAGTCGGGCCTAGCGGAAAACAATGAGCAGTTCTTC. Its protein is CAIRESGLAENNEQFF.

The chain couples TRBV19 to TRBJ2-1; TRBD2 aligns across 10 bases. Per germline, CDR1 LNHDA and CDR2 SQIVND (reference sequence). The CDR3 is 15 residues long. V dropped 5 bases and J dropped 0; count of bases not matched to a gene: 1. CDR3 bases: TGTGCCAGTAGTGTAGCGGGAGGCTCCTACAATGAGCAGTTCTTC. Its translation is CASSVAGGSYNEQFF.

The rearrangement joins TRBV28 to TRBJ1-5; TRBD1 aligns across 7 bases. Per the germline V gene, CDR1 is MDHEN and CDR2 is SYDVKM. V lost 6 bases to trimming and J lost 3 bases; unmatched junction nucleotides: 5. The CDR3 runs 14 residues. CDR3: CASRSGQFNQPQHF. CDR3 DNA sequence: TGTGCCAGCAGATCGGGACAGTTCAATCAGCCCCAGCATTTT.

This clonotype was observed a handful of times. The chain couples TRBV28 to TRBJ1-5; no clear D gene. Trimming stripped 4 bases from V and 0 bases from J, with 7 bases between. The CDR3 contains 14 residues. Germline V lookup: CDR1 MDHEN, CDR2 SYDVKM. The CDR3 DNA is TGTGCCAGCAGTTGGAGACATAGCAATCAGCCCCAGCATTTT. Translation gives CASSWRHSNQPQHF.

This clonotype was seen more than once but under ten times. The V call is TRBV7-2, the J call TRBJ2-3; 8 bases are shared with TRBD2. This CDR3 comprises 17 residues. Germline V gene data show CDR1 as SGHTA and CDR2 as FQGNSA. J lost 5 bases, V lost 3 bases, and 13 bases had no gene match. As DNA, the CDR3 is TGTGCCAGCAGCTTGCTGGCGGGAGGATCCTTCGAAGATACGCAGTATTTT. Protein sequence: CASSLLAGGSFEDTQYF.

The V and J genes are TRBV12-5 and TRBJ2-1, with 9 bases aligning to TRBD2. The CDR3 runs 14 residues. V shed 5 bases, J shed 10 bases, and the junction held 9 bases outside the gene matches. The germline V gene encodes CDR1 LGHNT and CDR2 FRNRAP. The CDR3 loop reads CASGHSGGPREQFF. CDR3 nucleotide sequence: TGTGCTAGTGGTCATAGCGGGGGTCCAAGAGAGCAGTTCTTC. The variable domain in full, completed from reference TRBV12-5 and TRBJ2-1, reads DARVTQTPRHKVTEMGQEVTMRCQPILGHNTVFWYRQTMMQGLELLAYFRNRAPLDDSGMPKDRFSAEMPDATLATLKIQPSEPRDSAVYFCASGHSGGPREQFFGPGTRLTVL.

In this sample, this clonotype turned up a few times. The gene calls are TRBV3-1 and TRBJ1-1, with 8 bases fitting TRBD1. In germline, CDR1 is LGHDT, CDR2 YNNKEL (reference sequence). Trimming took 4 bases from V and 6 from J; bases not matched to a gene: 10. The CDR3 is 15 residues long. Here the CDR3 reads CASSPFAGTGAEAFF. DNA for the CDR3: TGTGCCAGCAGCCCGTTCGCCGGGACAGGAGCTGAAGCTTTCTTT. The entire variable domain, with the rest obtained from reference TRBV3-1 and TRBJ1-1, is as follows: DTAVSQTPKYLVTQMGNDKSIKCEQNLGHDTMYWYKQDSKKFLKIMFSYNNKELIINETVPNRFSPKSPDKAHLNLHINSLELGDSAVYFCASSPFAGTGAEAFFGQGTRLTVV.

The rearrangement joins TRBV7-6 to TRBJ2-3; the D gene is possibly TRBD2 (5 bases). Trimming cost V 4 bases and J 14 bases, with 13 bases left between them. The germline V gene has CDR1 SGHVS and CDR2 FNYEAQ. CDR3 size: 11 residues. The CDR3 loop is CASSYEGLRYF. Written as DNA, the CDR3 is TGTGCCAGCAGCTATGAGGGCCTCCGGTATTTT. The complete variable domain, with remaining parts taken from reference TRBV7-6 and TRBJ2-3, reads GAGVSQSPRYKVTKRGQDVALRCDPISGHVSLYWYRQALGQGPEFLTYFNYEAQQDKSGLPNDRFSAERPEGSISTLTIQRTEQRDSAMYRCASSYEGLRYFGPGTRLTVL.

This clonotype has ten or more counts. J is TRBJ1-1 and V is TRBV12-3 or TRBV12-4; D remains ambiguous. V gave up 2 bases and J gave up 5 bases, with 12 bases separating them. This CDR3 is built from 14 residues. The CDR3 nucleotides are TGTGCCAGCAGTTTACGGGTGTCGAGGACTGAAGCTTTCTTT. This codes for CASSLRVSRTEAFF.

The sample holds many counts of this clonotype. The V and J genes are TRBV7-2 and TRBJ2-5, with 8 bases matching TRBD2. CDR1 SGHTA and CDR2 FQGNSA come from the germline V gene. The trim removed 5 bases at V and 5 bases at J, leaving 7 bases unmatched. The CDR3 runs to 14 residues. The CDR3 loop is CASSQSGGGETQYF. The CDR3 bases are TGTGCCAGCAGCCAAAGCGGGGGTGGGGAGACCCAGTACTTC. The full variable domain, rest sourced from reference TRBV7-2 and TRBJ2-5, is GAGVSQSPSNKVTEKGKDVELRCDPISGHTALYWYRQSLGQGLEFLIYFQGNSAPDKSGLPSDRFSAERTGGSVSTLTIQRTQQEDSAVYLCASSQSGGGETQYFGPGTRLLVL.

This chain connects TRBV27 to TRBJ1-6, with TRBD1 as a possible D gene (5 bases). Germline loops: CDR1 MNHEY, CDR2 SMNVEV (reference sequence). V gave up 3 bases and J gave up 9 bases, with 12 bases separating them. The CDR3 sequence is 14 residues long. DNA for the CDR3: TGTGCCAGCAGTTTCCGGGGGTTGAGTTCACCCCTCCACTTT. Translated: CASSFRGLSSPLHF.

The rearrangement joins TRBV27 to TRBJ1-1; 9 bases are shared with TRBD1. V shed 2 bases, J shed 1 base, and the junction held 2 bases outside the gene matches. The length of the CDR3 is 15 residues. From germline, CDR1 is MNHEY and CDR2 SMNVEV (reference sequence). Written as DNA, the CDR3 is TGTGCCAGCAGTTTAATACAGGGGGCGAACACTGAAGCTTTCTTT. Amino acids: CASSLIQGANTEAFF.

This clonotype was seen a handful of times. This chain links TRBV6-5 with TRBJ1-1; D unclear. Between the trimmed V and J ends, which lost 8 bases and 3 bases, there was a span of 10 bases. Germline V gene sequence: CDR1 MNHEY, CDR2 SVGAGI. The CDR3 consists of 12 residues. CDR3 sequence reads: CASQTPYTEAFF. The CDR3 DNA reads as TGTGCCAGCCAGACTCCGTACACTGAAGCTTTCTTT.

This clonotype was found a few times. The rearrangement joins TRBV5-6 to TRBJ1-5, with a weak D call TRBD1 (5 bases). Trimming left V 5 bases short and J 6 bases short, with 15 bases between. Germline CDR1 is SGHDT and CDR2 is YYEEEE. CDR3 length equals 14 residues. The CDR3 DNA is TGTGCCAGCAGTCACCAGGGTTTTGGTCAGCCCCAGCATTTT. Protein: CASSHQGFGQPQHF.

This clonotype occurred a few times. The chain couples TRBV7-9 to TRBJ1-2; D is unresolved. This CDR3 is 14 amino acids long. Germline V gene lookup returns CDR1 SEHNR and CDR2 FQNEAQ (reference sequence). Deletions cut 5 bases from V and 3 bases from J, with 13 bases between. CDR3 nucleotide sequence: TGTGCCAGCAGCCCATGGCAGGACCACTATGGCTACACCTTC. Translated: CASSPWQDHYGYTF. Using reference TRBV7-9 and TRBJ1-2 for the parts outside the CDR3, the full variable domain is DTGVSQNPRHKITKRGQNVTFRCDPISEHNRLYWYRQTLGQGPEFLTYFQNEAQLEKSRLLSDRFSAERPKGSFSTLEIQRTEQGDSAMYLCASSPWQDHYGYTFGSGTRLTVV.

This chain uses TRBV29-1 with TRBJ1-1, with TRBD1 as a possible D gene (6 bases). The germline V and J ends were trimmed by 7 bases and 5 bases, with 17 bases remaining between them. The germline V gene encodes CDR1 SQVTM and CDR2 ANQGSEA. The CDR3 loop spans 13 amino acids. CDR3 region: CSATKGGMTEAFF. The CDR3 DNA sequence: TGCAGCGCAACCAAGGGGGGAATGACTGAAGCTTTCTTT.

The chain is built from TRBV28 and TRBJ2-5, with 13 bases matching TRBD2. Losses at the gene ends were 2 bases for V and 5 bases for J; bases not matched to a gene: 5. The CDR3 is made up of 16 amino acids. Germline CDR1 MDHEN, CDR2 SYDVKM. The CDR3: CASSLQTSGRQETQYF. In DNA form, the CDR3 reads TGTGCCAGCAGTTTACAGACTAGCGGGAGGCAGGAGACCCAGTACTTC.